The 25 T cell receptor beta chains reported below all come from one sample, sequenced in a study of T cells in localized non-small cell lung cancer. The table came from immunoSEQ multiplex PCR; TCRdb's copy has only in-frame clones and leaves some out. The repertoire consists of about 17,000 clones, with 83% occurring once and the leading ten covering about 35%. Sequencing used peripheral blood, obtained before any cancer treatment. These receptor sequences come from a male donor aged 60 or older with stage III lung adenocarcinoma.

In DNA, the CDR3 is TGTGCCAGCAGTGACGTCTCCTACGAGCAGTACTTC. Translating gives CASSDVSYEQYF. The genes are TRBV6-1 and TRBJ2-7, with D unresolved. The CDR3 has 12 amino acids. Germline lookup yields CDR1 MNHNS and CDR2 SASEGT. Trimming left V 3 bases short and J 0 bases short, with 3 bases between.

The genes are TRBV5-8 and TRBJ1-5; D is possibly TRBD1 (6 bases). Germline CDR1 SGHTS, CDR2 YDEGEE. The CDR3 sequence is 14 residues long. The germline V and J ends were trimmed by 5 bases and 2 bases, with 11 bases remaining between them. This CDR3 is CASRQGMGNQPQHF. The CDR3, as DNA: TGTGCCAGCAGACAGGGTATGGGCAATCAGCCCCAGCATTTT.

Only one count was recorded for this clone. This chain uses TRBV19 with TRBJ1-5, with D unresolved. Germline assignment: CDR1 LNHDA and CDR2 SQIVND (reference sequence). The CDR3 is made up of 14 amino acids. The V and J ends lost 5 bases and 6 bases respectively, with 14 bases between them. CDR3 DNA: TGTGCCAGTAGTGCCCGGGATTTGGCTCAGCCCCAGCATTTT. Translation gives CASSARDLAQPQHF.

The genes are TRBV6-6 and TRBJ1-5; D might be TRBD1 (6 bases). The CDR3 is 13 amino acids. Germline V gene data show CDR1 as MNHNY and CDR2 as SVGAGI (reference sequence). V lost 2 bases and J 7 bases, leaving 9 bases between the germline ends. The CDR3 DNA sequence: TGTGCCAGCAGTTACGCGGGGGGCCAGCCCCAGCATTTT. Encoded protein: CASSYAGGQPQHF.

The chain combines TRBV29-1 with TRBJ1-1; TRBD1 might be the D (6 bases). The germline gives CDR1 SQVTM, CDR2 ANQGSEA. This CDR3 is built from 15 residues. The V end was cut by 5 bases, the J end by 1 base, with 17 bases between. CDR3 bases: TGCAGCGTTTGCTGCGGGGGCCCCAGGAACACTGAAGCTTTCTTT. It yields the protein CSVCCGGPRNTEAFF.

The chain employs TRBV25-1 and TRBJ2-7, with D hard to call. From germline, CDR1 is MGHDK and CDR2 SYGVNS. CDR3 length: 12 amino acids. V dropped 5 bases and J dropped 4 bases, with 9 bases sitting between them. CDR3 loop: CASSREGYEQYF. The CDR3 coding sequence is TGTGCCAGCAGTCGCGAAGGGTACGAGCAGTACTTC.

The CDR3 DNA reads as TGTGCCAGCAGCAGACCGACAGGGGGCTTTGTTGGCCACGAGCAGTACTTC. It yields the protein CASSRPTGGFVGHEQYF. This rearrangement joins TRBV5-5 to TRBJ2-7; 10 bases map to TRBD1. Trimming at V came to 4 bases and at J to 5 bases, leaving 15 bases not matched to a gene. The germline V gene encodes CDR1 SGHKS and CDR2 YYEKEE (reference sequence). The CDR3 consists of 17 residues. The full variable domain, its missing parts supplied by reference TRBV5-5 and TRBJ2-7, is DAGVTQSPTHLIKTRGQQVTLRCSPISGHKSVSWYQQVLGQGPQFIFQYYEKEERGRGNFPDRFSARQFPNYSSELNVNALLLGDSALYLCASSRPTGGFVGHEQYFGPGTRLTVT.

This clone was seen just once. This chain joins TRBV11-2 and TRBJ2-5; TRBD1 matches at 9 bases. CDR1 and CDR2 from the germline V gene are SGHAT and FQNNGV. With 3 bases clipped from V and 2 bases from J, the junction kept 10 bases outside the gene matches. The CDR3 totals 17 residues. The CDR3 DNA is TGTGCCAGCAGCTTGACCCCCCGTGGGACAGGGCAAGAGACCCAGTACTTC. Amino acid sequence: CASSLTPRGTGQETQYF.

The chain recombines TRBV5-1 with TRBJ2-3; unclear D gene. The CDR3 sequence is 13 residues long. Germline V CDR1 and CDR2: SGHRS, YFSETQ. The V and J ends lost 5 bases and 3 bases respectively, with 10 bases between them. Here the CDR3 reads CASSLLLTDTQYF. The CDR3 bases are TGCGCCAGCAGTTTGCTATTAACAGATACGCAGTATTTT.

J is TRBJ2-7 and V is TRBV14; D call uncertain. Trimming removed 5 bases from V and 0 bases from J, with 5 bases in between. Germline V gene lookup returns CDR1 SGHDN and CDR2 FVKESK. The length of the CDR3 is 12 residues. CDR3 bases: TGTGCCAGCAGCAGGAGCTCCTACGAGCAGTACTTC. It is translated as CASSRSSYEQYF.

The chain is built from TRBV6-1 and TRBJ1-4, with a tentative D call TRBD1 (5 bases). Germline lookup yields CDR1 MNHNS and CDR2 SASEGT. The CDR3 covers 14 residues. Deletions cut 1 base from V and 10 bases from J, with 13 bases between. In DNA, the CDR3 is TGTGCCAGCAGTGAAGGGCCAGGGCGGCGAAAACTGTTTTTT. Translated, it gives CASSEGPGRRKLFF.

J is TRBJ2-2 and V is TRBV15; D unresolved. V gave up 3 bases and J gave up 4 bases, with 6 bases separating them. The CDR3 sequence is 13 residues long. CDR1 and CDR2 from the germline V gene are LNHNV and YYDKDF (reference sequence). For the CDR3, the DNA is TGTGCCACCAGCAGGGTCGGCACCGGGGAGCTGTTTTTT. It translates to CATSRVGTGELFF.

The chain combines TRBV2 with TRBJ1-4; D unresolved. This CDR3 contains 15 residues. The ends were cut back, 3 bases at V and 7 bases at J, with 15 bases in the middle. Germline V CDR1 and CDR2: SNHLY, FYNNEI. CDR3 protein: CASSDRSPRGEKLFF. The CDR3 coding sequence is TGTGCCAGCAGTGATAGGAGTCCGCGGGGTGAAAAACTGTTTTTT. Drawing the rest from reference TRBV2 and TRBJ1-4, the complete variable domain is EPEVTQTPSHQVTQMGQEVILRCVPISNHLYFYWYRQILGQKVEFLVSFYNNEISEKSEIFDDQFSVERPDGSNFTLKIRSTKLEDSAMYFCASSDRSPRGEKLFFGSGTQLSVL.

V is TRBV2 and J is TRBJ2-4; 8 bases are a match to TRBD1. The CDR3 runs 14 residues. Germline values: CDR1 SNHLY, CDR2 FYNNEI. The trim removed 6 bases at V and 6 bases at J, leaving 7 bases unmatched. The CDR3 sequence: CASRLQGVGNIQYF. CDR3 coding DNA: TGTGCCAGCAGATTACAGGGGGTGGGAAACATTCAGTACTTC.

The gene calls are TRBV30 and TRBJ2-2; 7 bases align to TRBD1. The length of the CDR3 is 13 residues. Germline lookup yields CDR1 GTSNPN and CDR2 SVGIG (reference sequence). After removal of 5 bases from V and 2 bases from J, the junction contained 2 bases not matched to a gene. The CDR3 loop reads CAWDRENTGELFF. The CDR3 region has the DNA TGTGCCTGGGACAGGGAAAACACCGGGGAGCTGTTTTTT.

This chain uses TRBV18 with TRBJ2-7; possible D gene TRBD2, 5 bases. CDR1 KGHSH and CDR2 LQKENI come from the germline V gene. Trimming took off 0 bases at V and 0 bases at J, with 6 bases between the two ends. This CDR3 spans 14 amino acids. The CDR3 loop reads CASSPPGSSYEQYF. CDR3 DNA sequence: TGTGCCAGCTCACCACCGGGGAGCTCCTACGAGCAGTACTTC. The full variable domain, in which reference TRBV18 and TRBJ2-7 provide the parts outside the CDR3, is NAGVMQNPRHLVRRRGQEARLRCSPMKGHSHVYWYRQLPEEGLKFMVYLQKENIIDESGMPKERFSAEFPKEGPSILRIQQVVRGDSAAYFCASSPPGSSYEQYFGPGTRLTVT.

The chain carries TRBV5-1 and TRBJ2-7; TRBD1 aligns across 8 bases. Germline CDR1 and CDR2: SGHRS and YFSETQ. V lost 4 bases to trimming and J lost 5 bases; unmatched junction nucleotides: 11. The CDR3 is 15 residues long. The CDR3 protein is CASSRWTGYVNEQYF. CDR3 sequence (DNA): TGCGCCAGCAGCAGGTGGACAGGGTATGTAAACGAGCAGTACTTC.

The chain combines TRBV10-3 with TRBJ1-5, with 10 positions matching TRBD1. The CDR3 covers 15 residues. The junction had 6 bases not matched to a gene; V was cut back by 0 bases and J by 10 bases. Germline CDR1 is ENHRY and CDR2 is SYGVKD. The DNA for the CDR3 is TGTGCCATCAGTGAGTCGGCCGGGACAGGGGCCCCCCAGCATTTT. This translates into CAISESAGTGAPQHF.

V gene TRBV6-1 combines with J gene TRBJ2-1; the D gene could be TRBD1 or TRBD2 (8 bases each). The V gene lost 1 base and the J gene lost 3 bases, with 25 bases spanning the gap. The CDR3 has 20 amino acids. Per germline, CDR1 MNHNS and CDR2 SASEGT. CDR3 residues: CASSEVAGGYAGGIYNEQFF. CDR3 DNA: TGTGCCAGCAGTGAAGTGGCAGGGGGCTACGCGGGGGGAATCTACAATGAGCAGTTCTTC.

This chain links TRBV18 with TRBJ1-6, with D maybe TRBD1 (6 bases). V was shortened by 2 bases and J by 6 bases, with 11 bases between the two germline ends. CDR1 is KGHSH and CDR2 is LQKENI in the germline V gene. The CDR3 is 15 amino acids. CDR3 coding DNA: TGTGCCAGCTCACCATGGGGGGGCGGTAATTCACCCCTCCACTTT. This translates into CASSPWGGGNSPLHF. Complete variable domain (other parts from reference TRBV18 and TRBJ1-6): NAGVMQNPRHLVRRRGQEARLRCSPMKGHSHVYWYRQLPEEGLKFMVYLQKENIIDESGMPKERFSAEFPKEGPSILRIQQVVRGDSAAYFCASSPWGGGNSPLHFGNGTRLTVT.

In its sample, this clone was seen a few times. The rearrangement uses TRBV5-8 and TRBJ2-1; 8 nucleotides line up with TRBD2. The CDR3 runs to 17 residues. Germline V gives CDR1 SGHTS, CDR2 YDEGEE. V shed 1 base, J shed 1 base, and the junction held 7 bases outside the gene matches. The CDR3 nucleotides are TGTGCCAGCAGCTTGATAATGACTAGCGCATCCTACAATGAGCAGTTCTTC. This gives the protein CASSLIMTSASYNEQFF. The full variable domain, in which reference TRBV5-8 and TRBJ2-1 provide the parts outside the CDR3, is EAGVTQSPTHLIKTRGQQATLRCSPISGHTSVYWYQQALGLGLQFLLWYDEGEERNRGNFPPRFSGRQFPNYSSELNVNALELEDSALYLCASSLIMTSASYNEQFFGPGTRLTVL.

The genes are TRBV19 and TRBJ1-1; a possible D gene is TRBD1 (5 bases). This CDR3 contains 14 residues. Trimming stripped 5 bases from V and 1 base from J, with 11 bases between. Germline CDR1 is LNHDA and CDR2 is SQIVND (reference sequence). CDR3 in DNA: TGTGCCAGTAGTCCCGACAGTTCGAACACTGAAGCTTTCTTT. Translating gives CASSPDSSNTEAFF. The full variable domain, its missing parts supplied by reference TRBV19 and TRBJ1-1, is DGGITQSPKYLFRKEGQNVTLSCEQNLNHDAMYWYRQDPGQGLRLIYYSQIVNDFQKGDIAEGYSVSREKKESFPLTVTSAQKNPTAFYLCASSPDSSNTEAFFGQGTRLTVV.

CDR3 in DNA: TGTGCCTGGAGTTTGGGCCGGCGCAATCAGCCCCAGCATTTT. This translates into CAWSLGRRNQPQHF. J is TRBJ1-5 and V is TRBV30; no clear D. Trimming removed 2 bases from V and 2 bases from J, with 10 bases in between. The CDR3 length is 14 residues. Germline lookup yields CDR1 GTSNPN and CDR2 SVGIG (reference sequence).

V usage is TRBV15 and J usage is TRBJ2-3, with 10 bases identical to TRBD2. J gave up 8 bases and V 0 bases, and 2 bases lay outside the gene matches. Germline assignment: CDR1 LNHNV and CDR2 YYDKDF (reference sequence). The CDR3 loop spans 14 amino acids. This CDR3 reads CATSRDSGGITQYF. CDR3 in DNA: TGTGCCACCAGCAGAGATAGCGGGGGGATTACGCAGTATTTT. The complete variable domain, with remaining parts taken from reference TRBV15 and TRBJ2-3, reads DAMVIQNPRYQVTQFGKPVTLSCSQTLNHNVMYWYQQKSSQAPKLLFHYYDKDFNNEADTPDNFQSRRPNTSFCFLDIRSPGLGDTAMYLCATSRDSGGITQYFGPGTRLTVL.

There are a few counts of this clone. The genes are TRBV2 and TRBJ1-5; 9 bases match TRBD1. Germline CDR1 is SNHLY and CDR2 is FYNNEI. The CDR3 is 14 residues long. The V and J ends lost 6 bases and 5 bases, in that order; junction bases with no gene match: 5. The CDR3 DNA reads as TGTGCCAGCAGGGGGGACAGGGAACATCAGCCCCAGCATTTT. It specifies CASRGDREHQPQHF.